Shown below are 5 T cell receptor beta chains from a single sample sequenced in a study of cytotoxic CD8 clonotypes in ibrutinib-treated CLL. Only in-frame clones appear in the TCRdb table, and some are missing; sequencing was by immunoSEQ multiplex PCR. Of roughly 63,000 clones detected, 57% appear once; the ten largest clones hold under 15%. The specimen was PBMCs, collected after 12 months of ibrutinib treatment. The receptors originated from a human donor with chronic lymphocytic leukemia.

This chain links TRBV13 with TRBJ2-1; TRBD2 might be the D (6 bases). Germline CDR1 PRHDT, CDR2 FYEKMQ (reference sequence). The CDR3 is 12 amino acids. V was shortened by 0 bases and J by 12 bases, with 9 bases between the two germline ends. CDR3 sequence (DNA): TGTGCCAGCAGCTTAGGTGGGACTCTGCAGTTCTTC. Translating gives CASSLGGTLQFF.

This clone was counted a few times. The chain couples TRBV7-9 to TRBJ2-7; D gene ambiguous. The ends were cut back, 5 bases at V and 8 bases at J, with 13 bases in the middle. From germline, CDR1 is SEHNR and CDR2 FQNEAQ (reference sequence). This CDR3 contains 12 residues. The CDR3 sequence is CASSPPGPKQYF. The DNA of the CDR3 is TGTGCCAGCAGCCCACCGGGTCCAAAGCAGTACTTC.

The gene calls are TRBV28 and TRBJ2-5; D not resolved. This CDR3 region has 12 residues. In germline, CDR1 is MDHEN, CDR2 SYDVKM. Trimming took 6 bases from V and 10 from J, leaving 15 bases between them. The CDR3 reads CASRTDVGDQYF. The CDR3 nucleotides are TGTGCCAGCAGGACGGATGTGGGTGACCAGTACTTC.

The chain links TRBV7-9 to TRBJ1-3; D perhaps matches TRBD1 (6 bases). The germline V and J ends were trimmed by 8 bases and 8 bases, with 25 bases remaining between them. CDR1 is SEHNR and CDR2 is FQNEAQ in the germline V gene (reference sequence). The CDR3 is 16 amino acids. CDR3 protein: CASRSTQAGERHTIYF. CDR3 sequence (DNA): TGTGCCAGCCGATCAACCCAAGCAGGGGAGAGACACACCATATATTTT.

As regards this clone: Because the CDR3's place on the DNA is in doubt, the DNA is left out and the CDR3 is given as listed by TCRdb. The chain links TRBV19 to TRBJ2-2. The germline V gene has CDR1 LNHDA and CDR2 SQIVND (reference sequence). Counting both end residues, the CDR3 totals 15 amino acids. The CDR3 is CASSLLLRATGELFF.